The rows below give T cell receptor beta chains drawn from one sample of a study of blood T cell repertoires in COVID-19. Clones were read by immunoSEQ multiplex PCR, and TCRdb kept only the in-frame ones, dropping some. This table has around 300,000 clones, under 90% appearing once. The sample consisted of peripheral blood. Receptor source: a woman in her 30s with COVID-19, enrolled during active disease. Both conserved end residues are part of each CDR3. The D gene is left open where the match is weak. Expanded clones are given a class, and other clones once, few, many or no size at all.

CDR3 protein	CDR3 DNA	J gene	clone size	V gene	D gene	CDR3 length
CASSPPGLAGYEQYF	TGTGCCAGCTCACCACCGGGACTAGCGGGGTACGAGCAGTACTTC	TRBJ2-7	NA	TRBV18	TRBD2	15
CASSLNGGYGYTF	TGTGCCAGCAGCTTAAACGGAGGATATGGCTACACCTTC	TRBJ1-2	NA	TRBV7-9	NA	13
CASRTGANTEAFF	TGTGCCAGCAGGACAGGGGCGAACACTGAAGCTTTCTTT	TRBJ1-1	once	TRBV25-1	TRBD1	13
CASTLLPGWEYF	TGCGCCAGCACCCTCCTCCCCGGGTGGGAGTACTTC	TRBJ2-7	NA	TRBV5-1	NA	12
CASSTAVDYGYTF	TGTGCCAGTAGTACCGCAGTTGACTATGGCTACACCTTC	TRBJ1-2	NA	TRBV19	NA	13
CSVAGANEKLFF	TGCAGCGTTGCAGGGGCTAATGAAAAACTGTTTTTT	TRBJ1-4	NA	TRBV29-1	NA	12
CASSPETTRSGNTIYF	TGCGCCAGCAGCCCCGAGACAACCCGCTCTGGAAACACCATATATTTT	TRBJ1-3	NA	TRBV5-1	NA	16
CASSPLTGGRGEQYF	TGTGCCAGCAGCCCCCTTACAGGGGGCAGAGGCGAGCAGTACTTC	TRBJ2-7	NA	TRBV11-2	TRBD1	15
CASSQVGGRTGELFF	TGTGCCAGCAGCCAGGTCGGCGGGAGAACCGGGGAGCTGTTTTTT	TRBJ2-2	NA	TRBV7-3	TRBD2	15
CASSLEGGANTEAFF	TGTGCCAGCAGCTTAGAAGGCGGGGCGAACACTGAAGCTTTCTTT	TRBJ1-1	NA	TRBV7-6	NA	15
CASSQTATDTQYF	TGTGCCAGCAGTCAGACAGCTACAGATACGCAGTATTTT	TRBJ2-3	few	TRBV2	NA	13
CASSLLAEPYNEQFF	TGTGCCAGTAGTCTTTTGGCGGAACCTTACAATGAGCAGTTCTTC	TRBJ2-1	NA	TRBV19	NA	15
CASWEGTSGEQYF	TGCGCCAGCTGGGAGGGGACTAGCGGCGAGCAGTACTTC	TRBJ2-7	NA	TRBV5-1	TRBD2	13
CASSILQGPGYGYTF	TGTGCCAGTAGTATCTTACAGGGGCCGGGTTATGGCTACACCTTC	TRBJ1-2	NA	TRBV19	TRBD1	15
CASSGRTSGNPNNEQFF	TGTGCCAGTAGTGGGAGAACTAGCGGCAACCCAAACAATGAGCAGTTCTTC	TRBJ2-1	NA	TRBV19	TRBD2	17
CASSLLAGAGKGGTEAFF	TGCGCCAGCAGCTTATTAGCGGGGGCAGGAAAGGGCGGCACTGAAGCTTTCTTT	TRBJ1-1	NA	TRBV5-1	NA	18
CASSSMSPGGREKLFF	TGTGCCAGCAGTTCCATGAGCCCCGGAGGACGGGAAAAACTGTTTTTT	TRBJ1-4	NA	TRBV28	NA	16
CASSLSGYQETQYF	TGTGCCAGCAGCTTATCCGGGTACCAAGAGACCCAGTACTTC	TRBJ2-5	once	TRBV13	NA	14
CASRLTGGDHQPQHF	TGTGCCAGTAGATTGACAGGGGGCGACCATCAGCCCCAGCATTTT	TRBJ1-5	few	TRBV19	TRBD1	15
CASSRSGSSYEQYF	TGTGCCAGCAGTCGAAGCGGGAGCTCCTACGAGCAGTACTTC	TRBJ2-7	NA	TRBV28	TRBD2	14
CASSESASGIWLNTGELFF	TGCGCCAGCAGTGAGTCTGCTAGCGGGATATGGCTAAACACCGGGGAGCTGTTTTTT	TRBJ2-2	few	TRBV10-1	TRBD2	19
CATLAGENTEAFF	TGTGCCACCCTAGCGGGAGAAAACACTGAAGCTTTCTTT	TRBJ1-1	NA	TRBV19	NA	13
CASSLGTAGGEKLFF	TGCGCCAGCAGCTTGGGGACGGCCGGGGGTGAAAAACTGTTTTTT	TRBJ1-4	NA	TRBV5-1	NA	15
CASSPRDRIPQYGYTF	TGTGCCAGCAGCCCCCGGGACAGAATTCCTCAGTATGGCTACACCTTC	TRBJ1-2	NA	TRBV3-1/TRBV3-2	TRBD1	16
CASAFAGEGVEQYF	TGTGCCAGCGCCTTCGCGGGAGAGGGGGTCGAGCAGTACTTC	TRBJ2-7	NA	TRBV21-1	NA	14
CASRDPGNQPQHF	TGTGCCAGTAGGGACCCGGGGAATCAGCCCCAGCATTTT	TRBJ1-5	once	TRBV19	NA	13
CASTPSRVIVYEQYF	TGTGCCAGCACCCCTTCGCGGGTCATAGTCTACGAGCAGTACTTC	TRBJ2-7	NA	TRBV6-5	NA	15
CASSLQGVNTEAFF	TGTGCCAGCAGCCTTCAAGGGGTGAACACTGAAGCTTTCTTT	TRBJ1-1	NA	TRBV7-2	NA	14
CASSYRFRADYGYTF	TGTGCCAGCAGCTACAGATTTAGAGCGGACTATGGCTACACCTTC	TRBJ1-2	NA	TRBV5-6	NA	15
CASSITGEPTEAFF	TGTGCCAGCAGCATTACAGGGGAACCCACTGAAGCTTTCTTT	TRBJ1-1	NA	TRBV28	TRBD1	14
CASSLGRTGGQPQHF	TGTGCCAGCAGCTTAGGGAGGACAGGGGGACAGCCCCAGCATTTT	TRBJ1-5	NA	TRBV7-2	TRBD1	15
CACCGTVNEKLFF	TGTGCCTGCTGCGGGACGGTTAATGAAAAACTGTTTTTT	TRBJ1-4	NA	TRBV30	NA	13
CASSVGQTYGYTF	TGTGCCAGCAGCGTGGGACAGACCTATGGCTACACCTTC	TRBJ1-2	many	TRBV7-9	TRBD1	13
CAISESVFRQDHASGANVLTF	TGTGCCATCAGTGAGTCGGTATTTAGACAGGACCACGCCTCTGGGGCCAACGTCCTGACTTTC	TRBJ2-6	NA	TRBV10-3	NA	21
CASSLLLAGGDTQYF	TGCGCCAGCAGCTTGCTACTAGCGGGAGGAGATACGCAGTATTTT	TRBJ2-3	NA	TRBV5-1	TRBD2	15
CASSQDRGYTGELFF	TGTGCCAGCAGCCAGGATCGAGGGTACACCGGGGAGCTGTTTTTT	TRBJ2-2	NA	TRBV3-1/TRBV3-2	NA	15
CSVPRPGGETQYF	TGCAGCGTCCCCCGCCCAGGGGGCGAGACCCAGTACTTC	TRBJ2-5	NA	TRBV29-1	TRBD1	13
CASSDGVGQPQHF	TGTGCCAGCAGTGACGGGGTAGGGCAGCCCCAGCATTTT	TRBJ1-5	NA	TRBV25-1	NA	13
CASSGSSTDTQYF	TGTGCCAGTAGCGGGAGCAGCACAGATACGCAGTATTTT	TRBJ2-3	once	TRBV19	NA	13
CASSRDRGHEQYF	TGTGCCAGCAGCCGGGACAGGGGGCACGAGCAGTACTTC	TRBJ2-7	many	TRBV5-4	TRBD1	13
CASSLAGNSYEQYF	TGTGCCAGCAGCTTGGCAGGAAACTCCTACGAGCAGTACTTC	TRBJ2-7	NA	TRBV5-4	NA	14
CASSSGLDTYEQYF	TGTGCCAGCAGTTCGGGACTTGACACCTACGAGCAGTACTTC	TRBJ2-7	NA	TRBV27	NA	14
CSVEVRGTEAFF	TGCAGCGTTGAGGTACGGGGCACTGAAGCTTTCTTT	TRBJ1-1	NA	TRBV29-1	NA	12
CASSLGTSGREFTYEQYF	TGTGCCAGCAGCCTCGGGACTAGCGGGAGGGAGTTTACCTACGAGCAGTACTTC	TRBJ2-7	NA	TRBV7-8	TRBD2	18
CASSSTRTGSYNEQFF	TGTGCCAGCAGTTCCACCAGGACAGGGTCCTACAATGAGCAGTTCTTC	TRBJ2-1	NA	TRBV6-6	TRBD1	16
CASSLSSNQPQHF	TGTGCCAGCAGCTTATCGAGCAATCAGCCCCAGCATTTT	TRBJ1-5	NA	TRBV11-2	NA	13
CASSPKTGKYGYTF	TGTGCCAGCAGCCCAAAGACAGGGAAGTATGGCTACACCTTC	TRBJ1-2	NA	TRBV7-9	TRBD1	14
CASSVSSGSSYEQYF	TGTGCCAGCAGCGTTTCTAGCGGTTCGTCCTACGAGCAGTACTTC	TRBJ2-7	NA	TRBV9	TRBD2	15
CASSSDFNEQFF	TGTGCCAGCAGCTCTGACTTCAATGAGCAGTTCTTC	TRBJ2-1	NA	TRBV7-9	NA	12
CASSQDQRMNTEAFF	TGCGCCAGCAGCCAAGATCAGCGCATGAACACTGAAGCTTTCTTT	TRBJ1-1	NA	TRBV4-1	NA	15